This T cell receptor beta chain stems from a study of molecular identifiers for immune sequencing clone quantification. Germline CDR1 and CDR2: SNHLY and FYNNEI. CDR3 length: 16 amino acids. V trimming: 4 bases; J trimming: 2 bases; junction bases outside the gene matches: 5. Researchers sorted naive CD8 T cells as cells that were CD8+CD4-CCR7+CD45RA+. TCRdb passed the PCR reads through MiXCR, listing each CDR3 protein once. The sample contains just over 35,000 distinct CDR3 sequences, around 18% of which appear only once. With regard to this clonotype: The target antigen is unknown.

Study conclusions and caveats: Underestimation of highly expanded clone sizes could arise where identical TCR molecules share a barcode. One cell's worth of spiked Jurkat TCR RNA was reportedly detectable among some 1 million naive cells. Clones that exceeded 20 RNA copies held over 98% of effector molecules, yet under 1% in naive cells.

The source is a human donor in good health. Some libraries in this study had Jurkat cell RNA spiked in. V and J are TRBV2 and TRBJ2-5; 12 bases are a match to TRBD2. Material: naive CD8+ T cells from blood, with Jurkat cell RNA spiked in. Stated subset: FACS-sorted CD8+CD4-CCR7+CD45RA+ naive T cells. In DNA form, the CDR3 reads TGTGCCAGCAGTGGGACTAGCGGGAAAAGACAAGAGACCCAGTACTTC. Residues: CASSGTSGKRQETQYF.